The next 23 T cell receptor beta chains were all read from a single sample in a study of T cell repertoires in cytomegalovirus infection. Their antigens are not known. Via MiXCR, TCRdb re-called the reads, giving one row per CDR3 protein. Of around 140,000 distinct CDR3 sequences listed, 32% are singletons. This specimen consisted of CD8+ T cells from cultured PBMCs, obtained from culture after CMV antigen stimulation. Receptors originate from a human donor in good health (CMV status not recorded). Some clones in this sample may be carry-over from other donors' samples.

The table lists this clonotype with a few counts. This rearrangement joins TRBV29-1 to TRBJ2-3; D perhaps matches TRBD1 (6 bases). The CDR3 is 14 amino acids. Trimming pared 3 bases from V and 2 bases from J, leaving 12 bases between. CDR1 is SQVTM, CDR2 ANQGSEA, per germline. The CDR3 is CSVDGGADTDTQYF. The CDR3 DNA reads as TGCAGCGTTGATGGGGGCGCGGACACAGATACGCAGTATTTT.

This clonotype was observed many times. The chain links TRBV7-8 to TRBJ1-3; D is unresolved. CDR3 length equals 17 residues. Trimming removed 2 bases at V and 2 bases at J, with 16 bases between. CDR1 and CDR2 from the germline V gene are SGHVS and FQNEAQ. DNA of the CDR3: TGTGCCAGCAGCTTAAGCGTAAGCCGCCAAGCTGGAAACACCATATATTTT. This encodes CASSLSVSRQAGNTIYF.

The J gene is TRBJ1-1, the V gene TRBV27; weak D call: TRBD1 (6 bases). The CDR3 sequence is 14 residues long. Germline CDR1 is MNHEY and CDR2 is SMNVEV (reference sequence). Deletions cut 3 bases from V and 8 bases from J, with 16 bases between. DNA of the CDR3: TGTGCCAGCAGTTTGACCTTTCCAGGGACAGAAGCTTTCTTT. The encoded protein is CASSLTFPGTEAFF.

The rearrangement uses TRBV19 and TRBJ1-1, with D perhaps matching TRBD1 (5 bases). The V gene lost 7 bases and the J gene lost 8 bases, with 20 bases spanning the gap. Germline V lookup: CDR1 LNHDA, CDR2 SQIVND (reference sequence). CDR3 length: 14 residues. The CDR3 protein is CASNGGMAQEEAFF. In DNA, the CDR3 is TGTGCCAGTAACGGGGGTATGGCGCAAGAAGAAGCTTTCTTT. The full variable domain, in which reference TRBV19 and TRBJ1-1 provide the parts outside the CDR3, is DGGITQSPKYLFRKEGQNVTLSCEQNLNHDAMYWYRQDPGQGLRLIYYSQIVNDFQKGDIAEGYSVSREKKESFPLTVTSAQKNPTAFYLCASNGGMAQEEAFFGQGTRLTVV.

This clonotype has a handful of counts. The V and J genes are TRBV14 and TRBJ2-1; D could derive from TRBD1 or TRBD2 (6 bases each). Between the trimmed V and J ends, which lost 0 bases and 3 bases, there was a span of 21 bases. Germline assignment: CDR1 SGHDN and CDR2 FVKESK. This CDR3 has 19 residues. The CDR3 protein is CASSQEPNVGGRRYNEQFF. The CDR3 DNA is TGTGCCAGCAGCCAAGAACCGAATGTCGGGGGCCGACGCTACAATGAGCAGTTCTTC.

This clonotype has just a few counts. The rearrangement links TRBV7-6 to TRBJ2-2; TRBD2 matches at 8 bases. V lost 2 bases, J lost 0 bases, and 8 bases stayed unmatched. CDR1 SGHVS and CDR2 FNYEAQ come from the germline V gene. This CDR3 has 18 residues. This CDR3 reads CASSLPSSGGPNTGELFF. CDR3 DNA: TGTGCCAGCAGCTTACCTTCCAGCGGGGGCCCGAACACCGGGGAGCTGTTTTTT.

This clonotype was counted a few times. This chain uses TRBV12-3 or TRBV12-4 with TRBJ2-7; 13 bases are a match to TRBD2. V gave up 6 bases and J gave up 0 bases; unmatched junction bases: 2. The CDR3 totals 15 residues. The CDR3 here is CASSWTSGSSYEQYF. In DNA, the CDR3 is TGTGCCAGCAGCTGGACTAGCGGGAGCTCCTACGAGCAGTACTTC.

This clonotype was observed a handful of times. The chain uses TRBV27 and TRBJ2-2, with D hard to call. Germline V CDR1 and CDR2: MNHEY, SMNVEV (reference sequence). This CDR3 is built from 16 residues. Trimming left V 2 bases short and J 2 bases short, with 12 bases between. The CDR3 loop reads CASSLKFSLNTGELFF. The CDR3 bases are TGTGCCAGCAGTTTAAAGTTTAGCCTAAACACCGGGGAGCTGTTTTTT.

This clonotype showed up many times. The chain has TRBV7-8 and TRBJ2-1; the match to TRBD2 covers 7 bases. V dropped 1 base and J dropped 9; count of bases not matched to a gene: 0. Germline values: CDR1 SGHVS, CDR2 FQNEAQ. The CDR3 spans 12 residues. CDR3 nucleotides: TGTGCCAGCAGCTTAGGGGGGGGTGAGCAGTTCTTC. Its protein product is CASSLGGGEQFF.

This chain joins TRBV7-2 and TRBJ2-2; maybe TRBD1 (7 bases). The CDR3 has 17 amino acids. Germline lookup yields CDR1 SGHTA and CDR2 FQGNSA. Trimming shortened V by 3 bases and J by 3 bases, and 17 bases separated the two germline ends. The CDR3 DNA sequence: TGTGCCAGCAGCTTGACGGAGGGACAGCTTTACACCGGGGAGCTGTTTTTT. It codes for CASSLTEGQLYTGELFF.

This clonotype was recorded at least ten times. The chain has TRBV7-2 and TRBJ2-7; 8 bases are shared with TRBD1. The CDR3 totals 14 residues. The ends lost 3 bases at V and 2 bases at J; junction bases unmatched: 3. From germline, CDR1 is SGHTA and CDR2 FQGNSA. The CDR3, as DNA: TGTGCCAGCAGCTTCGGACAGGGCACCTACGAGCAGTACTTC. Translation: CASSFGQGTYEQYF. The variable domain in full, completed from reference TRBV7-2 and TRBJ2-7, reads GAGVSQSPSNKVTEKGKDVELRCDPISGHTALYWYRQSLGQGLEFLIYFQGNSAPDKSGLPSDRFSAERTGGSVSTLTIQRTQQEDSAVYLCASSFGQGTYEQYFGPGTRLTVT.

This clonotype was seen only a few times. DNA of the CDR3: TGTGCCAGCAGTTTACACAATGAGCAGTTCTTC. It specifies CASSLHNEQFF. The chain recombines TRBV27 with TRBJ2-1, with unresolved D. The CDR3 has 11 residues. Germline assignment: CDR1 MNHEY and CDR2 SMNVEV (reference sequence). The V end lost 2 bases, the J end lost 5 bases, and 1 base lay between the germline ends.

V gene TRBV19 combines with J gene TRBJ1-1; the D is unclear. This CDR3 is 13 amino acids long. Trimming took 5 bases from V and 0 from J, leaving 7 bases between them. CDR1 and CDR2 from the germline V gene are LNHDA and SQIVND (reference sequence). The CDR3 nucleotides are TGTGCCAGTAGTTCACGGATGAACACTGAAGCTTTCTTT. This translates into CASSSRMNTEAFF.

The chain couples TRBV7-2 to TRBJ2-6; D may be TRBD1 (6 bases). V was pared by 6 bases and J by 0 bases, with 9 bases between. CDR3 size: 15 residues. CDR1 and CDR2 from the germline V gene are SGHTA and FQGNSA. Here the CDR3 DNA reads TGTGCCAGCAGTCGGACAGCCTCTGGGGCCAACGTCCTGACTTTC. Encoded protein: CASSRTASGANVLTF.

This clonotype was recorded at least ten times. The rearrangement uses TRBV24-1 and TRBJ2-7; D may correspond to TRBD1 or TRBD2 (6 bases each). Trimming removed 4 bases from V and 3 bases from J, with 18 bases in between. CDR3 length: 16 amino acids. CDR1 KGHDR and CDR2 SFDVKD come from the germline V gene. CDR3 DNA sequence: TGTGCCACCAGTGACGGGGGCCCTGGACAGTACTACGAGCAGTACTTC. It specifies CATSDGGPGQYYEQYF.

The chain couples TRBV20-1 to TRBJ2-7, with D tentatively TRBD2 (6 bases). Germline assignment: CDR1 DFQATT and CDR2 SNEGSKA (reference sequence). Trimming removed 5 bases from V and 0 bases from J, with 11 bases in between. This CDR3 is built from 13 residues. CDR3 nucleotides: TGCAGTGCTGGACTACCAAGCTCCTACGAGCAGTACTTC. It specifies CSAGLPSSYEQYF.

The chain combines TRBV18 with TRBJ1-1, with D hard to call. Germline CDR1 reads KGHSH; CDR2 reads LQKENI. The CDR3 is 14 amino acids. Trimming stripped 2 bases from V and 0 bases from J, with 7 bases between. The CDR3 loop reads CASSPGSVNTEAFF. CDR3 in DNA: TGTGCCAGCTCACCAGGATCAGTGAACACTGAAGCTTTCTTT. The full variable domain, completed using reference TRBV18 and TRBJ1-1, is NAGVMQNPRHLVRRRGQEARLRCSPMKGHSHVYWYRQLPEEGLKFMVYLQKENIIDESGMPKERFSAEFPKEGPSILRIQQVVRGDSAAYFCASSPGSVNTEAFFGQGTRLTVV.

This clonotype was picked up a small number of times. CDR3 DNA: TGTGCCAGCAGCTTACGGGACCTACTCACAGATACGCAGTATTTT. It is translated as CASSLRDLLTDTQYF. V and J are TRBV11-2 and TRBJ2-3; D could derive from TRBD1 or TRBD2 (5 bases each). In germline, CDR1 is SGHAT, CDR2 FQNNGV. The CDR3 contains 15 residues. With 2 bases removed from V and 2 bases from J, the gap between germline ends came to 11 bases.

For the CDR3, the DNA is TGTGCCAGCAGTCCAGGGACTAGCGGGGGTTCCCTGCTGTCCAAAAACATTCAGTACTTC. Translation gives CASSPGTSGGSLLSKNIQYF. This sequence joins TRBV28 and TRBJ2-4, with 14 positions matching TRBD2. V trimming: 5 bases; J trimming: 2 bases; junction bases outside the gene matches: 14. Germline CDR1 and CDR2: MDHEN and SYDVKM. The CDR3 loop spans 20 amino acids.

The rearrangement links TRBV18 to TRBJ1-2, with D tentatively TRBD1 (5 bases). The CDR3 consists of 12 residues. The germline CDR1 and CDR2 sequences are KGHSH and LQKENI. Trimming removed 1 base from V and 7 bases from J, with 7 bases in between. Here the CDR3 DNA reads TGTGCCAGCTCACCACTTAGGGGTGGCTACACCTTC. Amino acids: CASSPLRGGYTF.

This clonotype was picked up many times. The CDR3 DNA reads TGTGCCAGCAGCTTAATAGACGAGCAGTACTTC. Protein sequence: CASSLIDEQYF. This chain uses TRBV11-2 with TRBJ2-7; D is unresolved. The germline CDR1 and CDR2 sequences are SGHAT and FQNNGV. V lost 2 bases and J lost 5, with 4 bases in between. This CDR3 region has 11 residues.

V and J are TRBV11-2 and TRBJ2-3, with TRBD1 matching over 10 bases. The V and J ends lost 4 bases and 4 bases, in that order; junction bases with no gene match: 11. CDR3 length equals 17 residues. CDR1 is SGHAT and CDR2 is FQNNGV in the germline V gene. The CDR3 DNA follows: TGTGCCAGCAGCTCTCTCGGGACAGGGGTATTTTCAGATACGCAGTATTTT. It specifies CASSSLGTGVFSDTQYF.

V usage is TRBV4-1 and J usage is TRBJ1-1; no clear D gene. V was trimmed by 2 bases and J by 4 bases, leaving 8 bases between them. CDR3 size: 13 residues. Germline V gene lookup returns CDR1 MGHRA and CDR2 YSYEKL. The CDR3 coding sequence is TGCGCCAGCAGCCAAATTAAGGGCACTGAAGCTTTCTTT. Translated, it gives CASSQIKGTEAFF.